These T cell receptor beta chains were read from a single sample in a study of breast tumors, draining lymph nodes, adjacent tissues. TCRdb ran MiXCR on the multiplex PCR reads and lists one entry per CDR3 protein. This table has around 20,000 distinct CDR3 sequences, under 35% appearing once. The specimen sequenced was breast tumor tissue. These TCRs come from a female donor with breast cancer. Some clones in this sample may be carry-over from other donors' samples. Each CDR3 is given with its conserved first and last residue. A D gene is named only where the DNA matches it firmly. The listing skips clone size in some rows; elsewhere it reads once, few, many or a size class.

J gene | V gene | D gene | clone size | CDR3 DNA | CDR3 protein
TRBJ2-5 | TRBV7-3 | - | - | TGTGCCAGCAGCCCCGGGGGGCTTCAAGAGACCCAGTACTTC | CASSPGGLQETQYF
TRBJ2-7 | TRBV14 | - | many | TGTGCCAGCAGCCTCGGCGACGAGCAGTACTTC | CASSLGDEQYF
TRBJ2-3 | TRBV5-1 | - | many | TGCGCCAGCAGCTTGTTAGCGCCCACAGATACGCAGTATTTT | CASSLLAPTDTQYF
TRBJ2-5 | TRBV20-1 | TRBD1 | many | TGCAGTGCTAGAGATGTGACAGGGGGAGAGACCCAGTACTTC | CSARDVTGGETQYF
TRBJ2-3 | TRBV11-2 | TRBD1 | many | TGTGCCAGCAGCCCTAGGGGGCTTAGGACAGATACGCAGTATTTT | CASSPRGLRTDTQYF
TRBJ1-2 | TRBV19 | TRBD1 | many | TGTGCCAGTAGTATAGTAGGGGGCACGTATGGCTACACCTTC | CASSIVGGTYGYTF
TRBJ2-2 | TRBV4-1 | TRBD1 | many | TGCGCCAGCAGCCGAGACAGGGCCACCGGGGAGCTGTTTTTT | CASSRDRATGELFF
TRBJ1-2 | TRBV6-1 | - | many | TGTGCCAGCAGAGGAGACAGCTATGGCTACACCTTC | CASRGDSYGYTF
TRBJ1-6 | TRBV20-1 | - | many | TGCAGTGCTAGTGGGGACAATAATTCACCCCTCCACTTT | CSASGDNNSPLHF
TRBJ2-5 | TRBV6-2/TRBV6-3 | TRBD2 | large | TGTGCCAGCAGTCACTGGGAGGGCCAAGAGACCCAGTACTTC | CASSHWEGQETQYF
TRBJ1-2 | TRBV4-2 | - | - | TGTGCCAGCAGCCAAGATTTCGGGACTCCTGTTTACGACTACACCTTC | CASSQDFGTPVYDYTF
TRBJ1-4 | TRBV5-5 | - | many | TGTGCCAGCAGCTTAAGGGGAACAACTAATGAAAAACTGTTTTTT | CASSLRGTTNEKLFF
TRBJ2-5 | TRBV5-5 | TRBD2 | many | TGTGCCAGCAGCCGCAGACTAGCGGGAGCGGGGGAGACCCAGTACTTC | CASSRRLAGAGETQYF
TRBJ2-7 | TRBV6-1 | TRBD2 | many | TGTGCCAGCAGTGAAGCATCGGCTAGCGGGTTATACGAGCAGTACTTC | CASSEASASGLYEQYF
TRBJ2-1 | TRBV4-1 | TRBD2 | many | TGCGCCAGCAGCGCACCCGGCGGGAGCTCCTACAATGAGCAGTTCTTC | CASSAPGGSSYNEQFF
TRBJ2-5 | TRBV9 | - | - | TGTGCCAGCAGCGTAGCAGGAGGGGGCCTGGAGACCCAGTACTTC | CASSVAGGGLETQYF
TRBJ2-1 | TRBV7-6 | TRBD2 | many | TGTGCCAGCAGCTTAGGGACTAGCGGAGTCTACAATGAGCAGTTCTTC | CASSLGTSGVYNEQFF
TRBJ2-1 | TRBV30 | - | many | TGTGCCTGGAATTACGGTCCTGAGCAGTTCTTC | CAWNYGPEQFF
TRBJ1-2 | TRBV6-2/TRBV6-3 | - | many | TGTGCCAGCAGTTACTCGAGCAGGGGAGGTTATGGCTACACCTTC | CASSYSSRGGYGYTF
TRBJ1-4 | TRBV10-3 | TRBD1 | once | TGTGCCATCAGTGGGACAGGGAGGTATGAAAAACTGTTTTTT | CAISGTGRYEKLFF
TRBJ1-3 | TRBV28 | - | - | TGTGCCAGCAGTTTAGGGGGGCCCCTAAACTCCATATATTTT | CASSLGGPLNSIYF
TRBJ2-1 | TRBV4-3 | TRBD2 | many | TGCGCCAGCAGCCAAGATCTCGGGGGGAGCTCCTACAATGAGCAGTTCTTC | CASSQDLGGSSYNEQFF
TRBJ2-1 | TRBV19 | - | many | TGTGCCAGTAGTCCCCCCTATGGTGAGCAGTTCTTC | CASSPPYGEQFF
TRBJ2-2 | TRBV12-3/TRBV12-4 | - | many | TGTGCCAGCAGTTACAACACCGGGGAGCTGTTTTTT | CASSYNTGELFF
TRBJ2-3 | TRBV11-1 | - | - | TGTGCCAGCAGCCACCCTAATACGCAGTATTTT | CASSHPNTQYF
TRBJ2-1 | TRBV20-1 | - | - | TGCAGTGCTAGAGTATTGGATGAGCAGTTCTTC | CSARVLDEQFF
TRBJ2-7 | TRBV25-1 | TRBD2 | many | TGTGCCAGCAGTGAATCGGGGGCTAGCGGGAGTTTCGAGCAGTACTTC | CASSESGASGSFEQYF
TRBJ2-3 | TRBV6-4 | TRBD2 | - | TGTGCCAGCAGAGAACGGGCGGGGGGGCACCCAGATACGCAGTATTTT | CASRERAGGHPDTQYF
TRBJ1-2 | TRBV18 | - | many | TGTGCCAGCTCTCCCGACTTGGCTGGCTACACCTTC | CASSPDLAGYTF
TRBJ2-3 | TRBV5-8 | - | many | TGTGCCAGCAGCTTGGGCGGGCTAGCGTTTACAGATACGCAGTATTTT | CASSLGGLAFTDTQYF
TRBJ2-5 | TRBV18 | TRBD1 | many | TGTGCCAGCTCTCCAGCGGACAGGGTTGTGGGAGAGACCCAGTACTTC | CASSPADRVVGETQYF
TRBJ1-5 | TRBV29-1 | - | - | TGCAGCGCTTCTGACAGAACCCTATCGCCCCAGCATTTT | CSASDRTLSPQHF
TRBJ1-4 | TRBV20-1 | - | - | TGCAGTGCTAGAGATCACCGGGAGGCTAATGAAAAACTGTTTTTT | CSARDHREANEKLFF
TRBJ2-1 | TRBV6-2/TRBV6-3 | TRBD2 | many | TGTGCCAGCAGTTACGATTGGCGGGAGAGTAATGAGCAGTTCTTC | CASSYDWRESNEQFF
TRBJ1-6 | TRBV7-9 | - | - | TGTGCCAGCAGCTTAGGAGGCCCCCTCCACTTT | CASSLGGPLHF
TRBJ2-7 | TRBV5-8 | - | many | TGTGCCAGCGGGCGTAGCGGAAATACCTACGAGCAGTACTTC | CASGRSGNTYEQYF
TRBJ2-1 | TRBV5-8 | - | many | TGTGCCAGCAGCTTGTCACAGGGAATGAGCAATGAGCAGTTCTTC | CASSLSQGMSNEQFF
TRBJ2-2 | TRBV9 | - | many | TGTGCCAGCAGCGCCAAGTCGGGGGCGAACACCGGGGAGCTGTTTTTT | CASSAKSGANTGELFF
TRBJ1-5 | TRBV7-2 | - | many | TGTGCCAGCAGCACGGATGTAAATCAGCCCCAGCATTTT | CASSTDVNQPQHF
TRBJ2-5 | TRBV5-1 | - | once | TGCGCCAGCAGCTTCTCGCAGGAGACCCAGTACTTT | CASSFSQETQYF
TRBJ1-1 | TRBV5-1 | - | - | TGCGCCAGCAGCTTGTCAGAGGGAACCCATGCCGCAGCCGAAGCTTTCTTT | CASSLSEGTHAAAEAFF
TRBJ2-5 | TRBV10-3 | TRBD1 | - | TGTGCCATCAGTGAGACCGGACAGGGTTCGGAGACCCAGTACTTC | CAISETGQGSETQYF
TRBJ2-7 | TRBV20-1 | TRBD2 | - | TGCAGTGCTAGAGAGACTAGCGGGAGGGCCGCGCAGTACTTC | CSARETSGRAAQYF
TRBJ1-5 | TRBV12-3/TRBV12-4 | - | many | TGTGCCAGCACCCTGCGCAGTGATCAGCCCCAGCATTTT | CASTLRSDQPQHF
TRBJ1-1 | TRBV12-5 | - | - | TGTGCTAGTGGTTTGAGGGTGAACACTGAAGCTTTCTTT | CASGLRVNTEAFF
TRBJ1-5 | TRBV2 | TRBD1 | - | TGTGCCACAGGGGGCTGGGATAGCAATCGGCCCCAGCATTTC | CATGGWDSNRPQHF
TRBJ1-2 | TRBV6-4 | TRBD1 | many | TGTGCCAGCAGTGACACAGGGGTGGGTGGCTACACCTTC | CASSDTGVGGYTF
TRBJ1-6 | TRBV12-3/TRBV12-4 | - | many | TGTGCCAGCAGCCCCGGCCCCTCTTCACCCCTCCACTTT | CASSPGPSSPLHF
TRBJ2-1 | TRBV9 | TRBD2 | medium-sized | TGTGCCAGCAGCGTAGGAGCTAGCGGGAGGGCCAATGAGCAGTTCTTC | CASSVGASGRANEQFF
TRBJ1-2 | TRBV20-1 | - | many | TGCAGAAACTGGGGAAAAAACTATGGCTACACCTTC | CRNWGKNYGYTF
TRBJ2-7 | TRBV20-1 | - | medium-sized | TGCAGTGCACGACCCCCAGTTATTGGAGTCGAGCAGTACTTC | CSARPPVIGVEQYF
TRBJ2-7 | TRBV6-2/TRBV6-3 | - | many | TGTGCCAGCAGTTACTCTGACAGGTCCACCTACGAGCAGTACTTC | CASSYSDRSTYEQYF